This T cell receptor (beta chain) was captured in a study of shared clonotypes between healthy human individuals. The CDR3 has 14 residues. J was trimmed by 9 bases and V by 6 bases; bases with no gene match: 10. Germline CDR1 MNHNS, CDR2 SASEGT. Remarks on this clone: Its antigen is undetermined.

Study-wide findings and caveats: Relative to clonotypes present in all four donors, those not shared had lower generation probabilities. Four donors shared approximately 5% of their naive CD4 clonotypes.

Over several immunoSEQ plates, each subset's genomic DNA was distributed in even portions. Libraries were prepared by immunoSEQ multiplex PCR; TCRdb keeps only in-frame clonotypes and omits some of them. The sample lists 1,500,000 or so clones, around 95% occurring once. This clonotype was sampled from a man between 25 and 39 years old in good health. Input material: naive CD4+ T cells sorted from blood. Regarding subset: CD45RA+ positively selected. This chain links TRBV6-1 with TRBJ2-1, with 8 bases that match TRBD2. CDR3 residues: CASRGGGTSGEQFF. In nucleotides, the CDR3 is TGTGCCAGCAGGGGGGGAGGGACTAGTGGTGAGCAGTTCTTC.